The source of this T cell receptor beta chain is a study of blood T cell repertoires in COVID-19. At the level of the study: The samples span acute and convalescent COVID-19 from the United States, Italy and Spain. T cells, B-cell-depleted T cells, or PBMCs provided the cDNA or gDNA that served as material.

Per the authors' pipeline: Amplified reference gene primers provided the basis for estimating nucleated cell counts. Data came from immunoSEQ multiplex PCR; TCRdb stores just in-frame clones and leaves some out. The V and J calls and clone size were taken over from that table, and D and trimming were inferred from the DNA. The table has 250,000 to 350,000 clones, around 86% seen once. The CDR3 is 14 residues long. The germline V and J ends were trimmed by 7 bases and 8 bases, with 18 bases remaining between them. Germline assignment: CDR1 LNHDA and CDR2 SQIVND (reference sequence). The chain uses TRBV19 and TRBJ2-1, with TRBD1 as a possible D gene (5 bases). The sample taken for sequencing was peripheral blood. The sequence came from a woman aged 40-49 years who had recovered from COVID-19. CDR3 region: CASTPGSFGDEQFF. CDR3 sequence (DNA): TGTGCCAGTACCCCAGGGTCCTTCGGAGATGAGCAGTTCTTC. The whole variable domain, filled in from reference TRBV19 and TRBJ2-1, reads DGGITQSPKYLFRKEGQNVTLSCEQNLNHDAMYWYRQDPGQGLRLIYYSQIVNDFQKGDIAEGYSVSREKKESFPLTVTSAQKNPTAFYLCASTPGSFGDEQFFGPGTRLTVL.